The TCR beta chain under discussion was sequenced for a study of T cell responses to AZD1222 COVID-19 vaccine. To note about this clone: Antigen unknown.

Some clones are missing from TCRdb's copy, which holds only in-frame ones; the method was immunoSEQ multiplex PCR. The sample has roughly 130,000 clones; 80% to 90% are singletons. Study-wide results and caveats: The donor cohort was predominantly white British with a female majority, and clonal diversity may have been underestimated. Distributed over spike, vaccine-associated CD4 TCRs predominated at 160-218 and 743-854. Seropositive at baseline were only a handful of AZD1222 recipients. Rises in breadth and depth of Spike-specific TCRs came after two AZD1222 doses.

CDR3 length equals 14 residues. V lost 6 bases to trimming and J lost 5 bases; unmatched junction nucleotides: 7. The V gene's germline CDR1 is LNHDA and CDR2 SQIVND (reference sequence). Sequencing used peripheral blood, obtained on day 0 of AZD1222 vaccination. The clonotype comes from an adult in good health. This chain joins TRBV19 and TRBJ2-3, with 8 positions matching TRBD2. The CDR3, as DNA: TGTGCCAGTAGGGAGACTAGCGCCCAAGATACGCAGTATTTT. Amino acids: CASRETSAQDTQYF.